The 25 T cell receptor beta chains given below trace back to one sample, sequenced in a study of blood T cell repertoires in COVID-19. Sequencing was performed with immunoSEQ multiplex PCR; in TCRdb, only in-frame clones are kept and a portion is missing. The table has around 220,000 clones, more than 75% seen once. The sequencing input was peripheral blood. The receptor source for this set is a man aged 35 to 55 with active or convalescent COVID-19.

The V and J genes are TRBV5-5 and TRBJ1-6; 7 nucleotides agree with TRBD1. From germline, CDR1 is SGHKS and CDR2 YYEKEE (reference sequence). With 4 bases clipped from V and 7 bases from J, the junction kept 8 bases outside the gene matches. The CDR3 is made up of 15 amino acids. CDR3 coding DNA: TGTGCCAGCAGCGCGGATACAGGGGAAAATTCACCCCTCCACTTT. It is translated as CASSADTGENSPLHF.

J is TRBJ2-3 and V is TRBV2; 7 bases agree with TRBD2. Germline CDR1 and CDR2: SNHLY and FYNNEI. The CDR3 is 15 residues long. V shed 0 bases, J shed 3 bases, and the junction held 3 bases outside the gene matches. For the CDR3, the DNA is TGTGCCAGCAGTGAAGCGGGACTAAGTACAGATACGCAGTATTTT. Translated: CASSEAGLSTDTQYF. Drawing the rest from reference TRBV2 and TRBJ2-3, the complete variable domain is EPEVTQTPSHQVTQMGQEVILRCVPISNHLYFYWYRQILGQKVEFLVSFYNNEISEKSEIFDDQFSVERPDGSNFTLKIRSTKLEDSAMYFCASSEAGLSTDTQYFGPGTRLTVL.

This clone appeared a few times. CDR3 nucleotides: TGTGCCTGGAGTGTACGGCTAGCGGATACGCAGTATTTT. Residues: CAWSVRLADTQYF. This chain connects TRBV30 to TRBJ2-3, with D tentatively TRBD2 (6 bases). Trimming took off 0 bases at V and 6 bases at J, with 10 bases between the two ends. Germline V lookup: CDR1 GTSNPN, CDR2 SVGIG (reference sequence). The CDR3 length is 13 residues.

The V gene is TRBV7-8, the J gene TRBJ2-3; 7 bases align to TRBD2. The CDR3 contains 15 residues. Germline assignment: CDR1 SGHVS and CDR2 FQNEAQ. Trimming at V came to 4 bases and at J to 6 bases, leaving 10 bases not matched to a gene. The CDR3 loop is CASSWGGGRGDTQYF. The CDR3 DNA reads as TGTGCCAGCAGCTGGGGCGGCGGGAGAGGGGATACGCAGTATTTT.

The gene calls are TRBV24-1 and TRBJ2-1, with D unclear. CDR1 is KGHDR, CDR2 SFDVKD, per germline. The CDR3 contains 15 residues. V lost 4 bases and J lost 2, with 11 bases in between. This CDR3 reads CATSDPTLTYNEQFF. The CDR3 DNA reads as TGTGCCACCAGTGACCCTACTTTAACCTACAATGAGCAGTTCTTC.

The V call is TRBV5-1, the J call TRBJ2-2; D possibly corresponds to TRBD2 (6 bases). V lost 2 bases to trimming and J lost 4 bases, with 9 bases between them. CDR1 is SGHRS and CDR2 is YFSETQ in the germline V gene. The CDR3 has 14 amino acids. CDR3 nucleotide sequence: TGCGCCAGCAGCTTAGCGGGCGGCACCGGGGAGCTGTTTTTT. Translating gives CASSLAGGTGELFF.

The chain joins TRBV18 to TRBJ2-1; 7 nucleotides agree with TRBD1. The ends lost 2 bases at V and 12 bases at J; junction bases unmatched: 13. The CDR3 is 15 amino acids. The V gene's germline CDR1 is KGHSH and CDR2 LQKENI. Here the CDR3 reads CASSPGTEVGIVQFF. The CDR3, as DNA: TGTGCCAGCTCACCAGGGACAGAAGTTGGGATTGTGCAGTTCTTC.

The V and J genes are TRBV25-1 and TRBJ2-2; 7 bases fit TRBD2. Losses at the gene ends were 1 base for V and 5 bases for J; bases not matched to a gene: 10. The germline gives CDR1 MGHDK, CDR2 SYGVNS. The CDR3 spans 17 residues. This CDR3 reads CASSESRGEGGTGELFF. DNA of the CDR3: TGTGCCAGCAGTGAATCACGCGGGGAGGGAGGTACCGGGGAGCTGTTTTTT.

The CDR3 loop reads CASSEMTYNEQFF. The CDR3 DNA follows: TGCGCCAGCAGTGAGATGACTTACAATGAGCAGTTCTTC. The chain employs TRBV10-1 and TRBJ2-1, with D uncertain. Deletions cut 2 bases from V and 4 bases from J, with 6 bases between. Germline CDR1 is WNHNN and CDR2 is SYGVQD (reference sequence). CDR3 length: 13 residues.

This chain connects TRBV2 to TRBJ2-4, with 11 bases lining up with TRBD2. Trimming removed 8 bases from V and 6 bases from J; junction bases left unmatched: 9. Germline CDR1 is SNHLY and CDR2 is FYNNEI. The CDR3 has 15 amino acids. CDR3: CASDIAGGPPNIQYF. In DNA form, the CDR3 reads TGTGCCAGCGATATAGCGGGGGGGCCACCAAACATTCAGTACTTC.

J is TRBJ2-7 and V is TRBV29-1; the D gene is possibly TRBD2 (7 bases). Trimming left V 6 bases short and J 4 bases short, with 19 bases between. Germline V gene sequence: CDR1 SQVTM, CDR2 ANQGSEA. The CDR3 spans 14 residues. This chain's CDR3 is CSVGGQGNLYEQYF. CDR3 nucleotide sequence: TGCAGCGTGGGGGGGCAGGGAAATTTATACGAGCAGTACTTC.

The chain combines TRBV6-5 with TRBJ1-1, with 11 bases matching TRBD1. Germline CDR1 MNHEY, CDR2 SVGAGI. V shed 6 bases, J shed 5 bases, and the junction held 5 bases outside the gene matches. This CDR3 is built from 14 residues. CDR3 DNA: TGTGCCAGCAGACGGGACAGGGGGAGGACTGAAGCTTTCTTT. Protein: CASRRDRGRTEAFF.

The V call is TRBV18, the J call TRBJ2-3; TRBD1 might be the D (5 bases). The germline V gene has CDR1 KGHSH and CDR2 LQKENI. V lost 3 bases and J 7 bases, leaving 8 bases between the germline ends. CDR3 length equals 12 residues. The CDR3 protein is CASSPRDNTQYF. The CDR3 region has the DNA TGTGCCAGCTCACCCAGGGATAATACGCAGTATTTT.

Only one count was recorded for this clone. This rearrangement joins TRBV19 to TRBJ2-7; TRBD1 matches at 7 bases. The CDR3 covers 13 residues. CDR1 and CDR2 from the germline V gene are LNHDA and SQIVND (reference sequence). V lost 6 bases and J lost 1; bases outside the gene matches: 3. Here the CDR3 reads CASRGTASYEQYF. In DNA, the CDR3 is TGTGCCAGTAGGGGGACAGCTTCCTACGAGCAGTACTTC. Supplemented by reference TRBV19 and TRBJ2-7, the full variable domain reads DGGITQSPKYLFRKEGQNVTLSCEQNLNHDAMYWYRQDPGQGLRLIYYSQIVNDFQKGDIAEGYSVSREKKESFPLTVTSAQKNPTAFYLCASRGTASYEQYFGPGTRLTVT.

This clone was picked up one time. The rearrangement joins TRBV28 to TRBJ1-4; tentative D call: TRBD1 (6 bases). The CDR3 has 13 amino acids. Trimming stripped 4 bases from V and 8 bases from J, with 11 bases between. Per the germline V gene, CDR1 is MDHEN and CDR2 is SYDVKM. CDR3 nucleotide sequence: TGTGCCAGCAGTTGGGGGCCAACCGAAAAACTGTTTTTT. Translation gives CASSWGPTEKLFF. The full variable domain, in which reference TRBV28 and TRBJ1-4 provide the parts outside the CDR3, is DVKVTQSSRYLVKRTGEKVFLECVQDMDHENMFWYRQDPGLGLRLIYFSYDVKMKEKGDIPEGYSVSREKKERFSLILESASTNQTSMYLCASSWGPTEKLFFGSGTQLSVL.

V and J are TRBV28 and TRBJ2-7, with 7 nucleotides matching TRBD2. V gave up 6 bases and J gave up 0 bases; unmatched junction bases: 11. The CDR3 covers 16 residues. Germline V gene lookup returns CDR1 MDHEN and CDR2 SYDVKM. The CDR3 spells CASSPVGRGDSYEQYF. The CDR3 DNA is TGTGCCAGCAGCCCAGTGGGGAGGGGCGACTCCTACGAGCAGTACTTC.

The V call is TRBV29-1, the J call TRBJ2-1, with 13 bases lining up with TRBD2. V trimming: 0 bases; J trimming: 14 bases; junction bases outside the gene matches: 13. The CDR3 has 16 amino acids. CDR1 SQVTM and CDR2 ANQGSEA come from the germline V gene. The CDR3 DNA reads TGCAGCGTTGAAGATCCCCGGACTAGCGGGAGAGATCTTAAGTTCTTC. Translated, it gives CSVEDPRTSGRDLKFF.

The genes are TRBV19 and TRBJ1-2; 7 bases are shared with TRBD1. The CDR3 sequence is 12 residues long. Germline loops: CDR1 LNHDA, CDR2 SQIVND (reference sequence). With V trimmed by 8 bases and J by 5 bases, 5 bases remained unmatched. The CDR3 sequence: CASHRGGYGYTF. The DNA of the CDR3 is TGTGCCAGTCACAGGGGTGGGTATGGCTACACCTTC.

The chain joins TRBV5-4 to TRBJ2-3; 9 bases match TRBD2. The CDR3 is 16 amino acids. Germline lookup yields CDR1 SGHNT and CDR2 YYREEE (reference sequence). With V trimmed by 1 base and J by 4 bases, 7 bases remained unmatched. This CDR3 is CASSLRRGGRADTQYF. The CDR3 DNA reads TGTGCCAGCAGCTTGCGGCGGGGGGGCCGGGCAGATACGCAGTATTTT.

The chain combines TRBV20-1 with TRBJ1-5; D is undetermined. Trimming removed 4 bases from V and 0 bases from J, with 7 bases in between. Germline CDR1 reads DFQATT; CDR2 reads SNEGSKA (reference sequence). This CDR3 contains 13 residues. CDR3 sequence (DNA): TGCAGTGCTACTGACTATAGCAATCAGCCCCAGCATTTT. As protein: CSATDYSNQPQHF.

In its sample, this clone was seen a few times. The V and J genes are TRBV27 and TRBJ1-1; tentative D call: TRBD1 (6 bases). Germline values: CDR1 MNHEY, CDR2 SMNVEV (reference sequence). Trimming left V 7 bases short and J 4 bases short, with 19 bases between. CDR3 size: 15 residues. The CDR3 region has the DNA TGTGCCAGCACCCTTAAGAGAGGGGGAATCACTGAAGCTTTCTTT. It yields the protein CASTLKRGGITEAFF.

CDR3 residues: CASSPEASLRQGAASYTF. DNA of the CDR3: TGCGCCAGCAGCCCCGAAGCATCCCTCAGACAGGGGGCGGCCAGCTACACCTTC. The chain combines TRBV5-1 with TRBJ1-2; 10 bases fit TRBD1. This CDR3 is 18 amino acids long. J lost 9 bases, V lost 4 bases, and 21 bases had no gene match. CDR1 is SGHRS, CDR2 YFSETQ, per germline.

The rearrangement links TRBV5-5 to TRBJ2-2, with 11 bases aligning to TRBD2. Germline CDR1 and CDR2: SGHKS and YYEKEE (reference sequence). V lost 3 bases and J lost 2; bases outside the gene matches: 3. The CDR3 loop spans 16 amino acids. CDR3 in DNA: TGTGCCAGCAGCTGGGGACTAGCGGTTAACACCGGGGAGCTGTTTTTT. It is translated as CASSWGLAVNTGELFF. The full variable domain, completed using reference TRBV5-5 and TRBJ2-2, is DAGVTQSPTHLIKTRGQQVTLRCSPISGHKSVSWYQQVLGQGPQFIFQYYEKEERGRGNFPDRFSARQFPNYSSELNVNALLLGDSALYLCASSWGLAVNTGELFFGEGSRLTVL.

For the CDR3, the DNA is TGTGCCACTTCGGACAGGGGCCACGAGCAGTACTTC. Protein sequence: CATSDRGHEQYF. The genes are TRBV2 and TRBJ2-7; 9 bases match TRBD1. This CDR3 region has 12 residues. Germline V lookup: CDR1 SNHLY, CDR2 FYNNEI. V trimming: 10 bases; J trimming: 5 bases; junction bases outside the gene matches: 6.

This clone was seen only once. This chain joins TRBV5-6 and TRBJ1-1, with 8 bases that match TRBD1. This CDR3 has 15 residues. The junction had 8 bases not matched to a gene; V was cut back by 3 bases and J by 4 bases. Germline assignment: CDR1 SGHDT and CDR2 YYEEEE. The CDR3 DNA reads as TGTGCCAGCAGCTCCCTCGCCACAGGGGGCACTGAAGCTTTCTTT. Encoded protein: CASSSLATGGTEAFF.